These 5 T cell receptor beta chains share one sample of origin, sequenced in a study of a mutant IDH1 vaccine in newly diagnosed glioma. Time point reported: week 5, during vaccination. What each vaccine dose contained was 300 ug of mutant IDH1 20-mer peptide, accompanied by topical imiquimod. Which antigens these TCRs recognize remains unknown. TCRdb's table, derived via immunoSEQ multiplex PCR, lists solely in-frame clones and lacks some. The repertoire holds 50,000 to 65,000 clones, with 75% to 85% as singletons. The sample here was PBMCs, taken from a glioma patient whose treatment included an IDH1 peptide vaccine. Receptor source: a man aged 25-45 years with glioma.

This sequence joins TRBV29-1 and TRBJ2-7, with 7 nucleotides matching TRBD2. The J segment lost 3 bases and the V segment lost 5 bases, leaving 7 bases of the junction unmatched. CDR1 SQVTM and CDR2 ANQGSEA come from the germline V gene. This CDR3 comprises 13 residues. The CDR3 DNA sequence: TGCAGCGTTCTCTGGGGGGGTCTCTACGAGCAGTACTTC. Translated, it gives CSVLWGGLYEQYF.

CDR3 sequence: CASSRSGGEHEQYF. In DNA, the CDR3 is TGTGCCAGCAGCCGATCGGGGGGCGAGCACGAGCAGTACTTC. V usage is TRBV4-2 and J usage is TRBJ2-7; a weak D match, TRBD2 (7 bases). Trimming pared 4 bases from V and 5 bases from J, leaving 15 bases between. The CDR3 spans 14 residues. Germline lookup yields CDR1 LGHNA and CDR2 YNFKEQ.

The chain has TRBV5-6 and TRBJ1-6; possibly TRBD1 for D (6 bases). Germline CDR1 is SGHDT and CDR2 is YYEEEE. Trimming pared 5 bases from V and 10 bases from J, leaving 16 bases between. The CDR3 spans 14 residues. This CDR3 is CASRPVGGSSPLHF. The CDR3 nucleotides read TGTGCCAGCAGGCCGGTAGGGGGTTCATCACCCCTCCACTTT.

The CDR3 loop reads CASSHSPRQGAPGANYGYTF. The CDR3 bases are TGTGCCAGCAGTCATAGTCCGAGACAGGGGGCGCCCGGGGCTAACTATGGCTACACCTTC. The chain employs TRBV27 and TRBJ1-2; the match to TRBD1 covers 10 bases. The CDR3 is 20 amino acids. Germline loops: CDR1 MNHEY, CDR2 SMNVEV (reference sequence). The V gene end was trimmed by 5 bases and the J gene end by 0 bases; junction bases not matched to a gene: 18.

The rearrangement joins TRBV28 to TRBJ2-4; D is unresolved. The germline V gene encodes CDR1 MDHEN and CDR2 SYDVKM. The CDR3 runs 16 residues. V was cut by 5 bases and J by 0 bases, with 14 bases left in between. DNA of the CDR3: TGTGCCAGCAGTCTCACCATAGATCTAGCCAAAAACATTCAGTACTTC. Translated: CASSLTIDLAKNIQYF.